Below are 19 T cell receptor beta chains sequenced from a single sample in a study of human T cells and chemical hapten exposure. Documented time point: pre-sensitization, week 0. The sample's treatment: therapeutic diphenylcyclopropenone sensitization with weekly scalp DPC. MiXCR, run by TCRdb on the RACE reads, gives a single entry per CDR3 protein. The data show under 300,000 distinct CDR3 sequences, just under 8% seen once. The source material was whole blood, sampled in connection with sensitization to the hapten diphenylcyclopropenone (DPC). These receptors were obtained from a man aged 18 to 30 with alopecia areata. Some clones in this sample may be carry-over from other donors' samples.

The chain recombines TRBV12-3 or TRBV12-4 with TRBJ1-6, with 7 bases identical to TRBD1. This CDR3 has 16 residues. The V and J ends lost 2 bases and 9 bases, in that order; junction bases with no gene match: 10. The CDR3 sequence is CASSLYQGEAGSPLHF. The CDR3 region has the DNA TGTGCCAGCAGTTTATACCAGGGGGAAGCAGGTTCACCCCTCCACTTT.

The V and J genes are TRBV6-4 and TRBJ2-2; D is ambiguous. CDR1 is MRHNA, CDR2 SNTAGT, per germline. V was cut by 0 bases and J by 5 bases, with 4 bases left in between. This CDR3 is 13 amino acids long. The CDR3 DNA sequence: TGTGCCAGCAGTGACTCCGATACCGGGGAGCTGTTTTTT. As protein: CASSDSDTGELFF.

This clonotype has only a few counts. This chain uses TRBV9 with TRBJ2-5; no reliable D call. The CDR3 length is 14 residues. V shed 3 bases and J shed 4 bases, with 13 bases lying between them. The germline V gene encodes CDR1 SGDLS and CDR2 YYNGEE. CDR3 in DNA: TGTGCCAGCAGCGCGACTTATGGCCTAGAGACCCAGTACTTC. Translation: CASSATYGLETQYF. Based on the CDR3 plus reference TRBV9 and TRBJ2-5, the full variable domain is DSGVTQTPKHLITATGQRVTLRCSPRSGDLSVYWYQQSLDQGLQFLIQYYNGEERAKGNILERFSAQQFPDLHSELNLSSLELGDSALYFCASSATYGLETQYFGPGTRLLVL.

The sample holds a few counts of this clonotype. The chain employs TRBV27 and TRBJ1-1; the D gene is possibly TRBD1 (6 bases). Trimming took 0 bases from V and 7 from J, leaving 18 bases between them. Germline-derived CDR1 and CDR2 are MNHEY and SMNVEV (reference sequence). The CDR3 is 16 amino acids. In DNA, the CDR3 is TGTGCCAGCAGTTTATCCCTAATCGGGCGGGGGCTTGAAGCTTTCTTT. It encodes CASSLSLIGRGLEAFF.

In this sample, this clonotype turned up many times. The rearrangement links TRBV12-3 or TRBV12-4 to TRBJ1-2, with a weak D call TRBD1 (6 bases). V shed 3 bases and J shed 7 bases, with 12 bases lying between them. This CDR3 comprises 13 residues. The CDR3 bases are TGTGCCAGCAGTTTTGGCAGGGGTAGTGGCTACACCTTC. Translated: CASSFGRGSGYTF.

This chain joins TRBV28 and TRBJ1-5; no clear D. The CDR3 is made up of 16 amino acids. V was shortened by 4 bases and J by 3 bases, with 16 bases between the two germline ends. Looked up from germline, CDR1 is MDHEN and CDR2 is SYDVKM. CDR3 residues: CASSSPTETFNQPQHF. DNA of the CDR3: TGTGCCAGCAGTTCTCCCACAGAGACGTTCAATCAGCCCCAGCATTTT.

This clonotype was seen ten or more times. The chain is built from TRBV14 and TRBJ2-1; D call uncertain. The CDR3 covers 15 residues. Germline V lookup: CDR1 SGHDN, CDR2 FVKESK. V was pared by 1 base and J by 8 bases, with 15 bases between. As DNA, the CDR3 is TGTGCCAGCAGCCAAGCCGAGGTGGGTTTGTATGAGCAGTTCTTC. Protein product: CASSQAEVGLYEQFF.

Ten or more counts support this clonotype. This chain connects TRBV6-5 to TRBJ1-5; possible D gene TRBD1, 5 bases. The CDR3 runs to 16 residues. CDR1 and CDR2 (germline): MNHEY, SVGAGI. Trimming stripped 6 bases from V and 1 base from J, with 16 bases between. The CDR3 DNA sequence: TGTGCCAGCAGACGCACGAGTGGGGGAAGCAATCAGCCCCAGCATTTT. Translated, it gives CASRRTSGGSNQPQHF.

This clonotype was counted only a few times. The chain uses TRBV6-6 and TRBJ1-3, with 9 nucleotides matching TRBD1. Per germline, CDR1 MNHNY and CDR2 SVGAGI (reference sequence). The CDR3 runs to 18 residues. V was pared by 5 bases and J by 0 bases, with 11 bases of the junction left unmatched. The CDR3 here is CASSRDRVPKFSGNTIYF. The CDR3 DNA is TGTGCCAGCAGTCGGGACAGGGTCCCCAAGTTCTCTGGAAACACCATATATTTT.

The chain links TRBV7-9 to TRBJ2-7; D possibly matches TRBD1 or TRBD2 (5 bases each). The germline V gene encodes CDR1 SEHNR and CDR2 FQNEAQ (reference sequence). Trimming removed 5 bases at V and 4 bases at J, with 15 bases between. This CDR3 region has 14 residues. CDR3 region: CASSTPGRQYEQYF. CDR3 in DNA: TGTGCCAGCAGCACGCCGGGAAGACAGTACGAGCAGTACTTC.

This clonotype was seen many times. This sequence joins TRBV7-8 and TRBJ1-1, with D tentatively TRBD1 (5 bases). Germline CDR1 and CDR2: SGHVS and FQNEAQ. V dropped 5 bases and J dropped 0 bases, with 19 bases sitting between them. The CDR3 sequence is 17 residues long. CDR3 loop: CASSPPLRRGLNTEAFF. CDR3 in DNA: TGTGCCAGCAGCCCGCCTCTTAGACGGGGCTTGAACACTGAAGCTTTCTTT.

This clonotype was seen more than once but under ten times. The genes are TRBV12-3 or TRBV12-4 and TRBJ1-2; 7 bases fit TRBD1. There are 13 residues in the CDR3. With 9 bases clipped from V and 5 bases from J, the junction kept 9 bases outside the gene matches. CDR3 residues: CARDRQGSYGYTF. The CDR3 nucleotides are TGTGCCAGGGACAGACAGGGTTCGTATGGCTACACCTTC.

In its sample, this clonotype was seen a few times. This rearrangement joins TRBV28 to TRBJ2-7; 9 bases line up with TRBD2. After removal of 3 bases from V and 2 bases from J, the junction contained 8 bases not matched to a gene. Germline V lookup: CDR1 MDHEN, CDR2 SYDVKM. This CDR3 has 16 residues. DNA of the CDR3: TGTGCCAGCAGTTTTGAAGGACCTAGCGGGACCTACGAGCAGTACTTC. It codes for CASSFEGPSGTYEQYF.

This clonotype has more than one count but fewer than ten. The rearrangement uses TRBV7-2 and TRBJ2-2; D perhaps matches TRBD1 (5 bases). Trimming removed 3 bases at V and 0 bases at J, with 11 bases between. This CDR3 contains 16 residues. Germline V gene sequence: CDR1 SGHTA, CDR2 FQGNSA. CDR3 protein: CASSLGLGTNTGELFF. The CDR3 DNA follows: TGTGCCAGCAGCTTGGGGCTAGGAACGAACACCGGGGAGCTGTTTTTT. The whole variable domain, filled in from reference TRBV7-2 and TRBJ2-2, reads GAGVSQSPSNKVTEKGKDVELRCDPISGHTALYWYRQSLGQGLEFLIYFQGNSAPDKSGLPSDRFSAERTGGSVSTLTIQRTQQEDSAVYLCASSLGLGTNTGELFFGEGSRLTVL.

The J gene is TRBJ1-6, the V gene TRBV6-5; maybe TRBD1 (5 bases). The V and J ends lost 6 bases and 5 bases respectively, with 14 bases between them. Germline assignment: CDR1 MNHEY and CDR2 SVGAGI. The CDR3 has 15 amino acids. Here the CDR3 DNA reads TGTGCCAGCAGCCTCGGGGCAGGCCATAATTCACCCCTCCACTTT. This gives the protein CASSLGAGHNSPLHF.

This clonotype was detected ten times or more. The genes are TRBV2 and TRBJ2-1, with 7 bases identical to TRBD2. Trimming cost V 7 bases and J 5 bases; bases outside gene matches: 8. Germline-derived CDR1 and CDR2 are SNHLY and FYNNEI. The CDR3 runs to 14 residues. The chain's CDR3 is CASTRDYSNNEQFF. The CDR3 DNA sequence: TGTGCCAGCACCCGGGACTACTCAAACAATGAGCAGTTCTTC.

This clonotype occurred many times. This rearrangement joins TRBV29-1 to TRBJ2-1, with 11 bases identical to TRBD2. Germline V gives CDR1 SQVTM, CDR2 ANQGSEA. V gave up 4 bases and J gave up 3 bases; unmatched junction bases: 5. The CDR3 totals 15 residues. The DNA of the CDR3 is TGCAGCGTTGCGGTAGCGGGGGGGAACTACAATGAGCAGTTCTTC. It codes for CSVAVAGGNYNEQFF.

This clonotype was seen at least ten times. The CDR3 loop is CASSGGRNTEAFF. The CDR3 nucleotides are TGTGCCAGCTCTGGGGGCCGGAACACTGAAGCTTTCTTT. This chain uses TRBV18 with TRBJ1-1; weak D call: TRBD1 (6 bases). V lost 6 bases and J lost 1, with 9 bases in between. In germline, CDR1 is KGHSH, CDR2 LQKENI. The CDR3 consists of 13 residues.

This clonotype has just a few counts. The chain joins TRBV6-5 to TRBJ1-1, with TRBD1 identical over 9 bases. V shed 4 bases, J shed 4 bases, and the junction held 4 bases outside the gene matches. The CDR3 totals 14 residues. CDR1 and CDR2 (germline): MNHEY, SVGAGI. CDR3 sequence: CASSFDRGTTEAFF. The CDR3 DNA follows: TGTGCCAGCAGTTTCGACAGGGGGACCACTGAAGCTTTCTTT.